This is a list of T cell receptor beta chains from one sample in a study of T-cell reconstitution after alpha-beta-depleted transplantation in children. A single record per CDR3 protein comes from TCRdb applying MiXCR to the PCR reads. The sample shows about 640,000 distinct CDR3 sequences, around 16% of them seen only once. The sequencing here drew on PBMCs from the stem cell graft donor, taken from the stem cell graft. These receptors all stem from a human donor who donated a stem cell graft to a child with acute myeloid leukemia. Each CDR3 is given with its conserved first and last residue. A D gene is named only where the DNA matches it firmly. Expanded clones are given a class, and other clones once, few, many or no size at all.

d_call	j_call	clone_size	v_call	cdr3_nt	cdr3_aa
NA	TRBJ1-1	many	TRBV29-1	TGCAGCGTCCCCCCTCCCCGTGCAGGGTACACTGAAGCTTTCTTT	CSVPPPRAGYTEAFF
NA	TRBJ2-7	NA	TRBV7-2	TGTGCCAGCAGCTTAGGCGGGACAGCCTTCTCCTACGAGCAGTACTTC	CASSLGGTAFSYEQYF
TRBD2	TRBJ2-3	few	TRBV15	TGTGCCACAAAAACGCGGGGGGCTAAAGGAGATACGCAGTATTTT	CATKTRGAKGDTQYF
TRBD1	TRBJ2-3	few	TRBV5-1	TGCGCCAGCAGCTTGGGGGACAGGGTCAGGACAGATACGCAGTATTTT	CASSLGDRVRTDTQYF
NA	TRBJ2-6	many	TRBV20-1	TGCAGTGCTAGAGACAGTTCCGGGGCCAACGTCCTGACTTTC	CSARDSSGANVLTF
NA	TRBJ2-7	few	TRBV5-1	TGCGCCAGCAGCTTGGGAGGGATTTATGACGAGCAGTACTTC	CASSLGGIYDEQYF
NA	TRBJ1-5	NA	TRBV12-3/TRBV12-4	TGTGCCAGCAGTCCAGGGACTTTTGGCAATCAGCCCCAGCATTTT	CASSPGTFGNQPQHF
NA	TRBJ2-3	many	TRBV29-1	TGCAGCGTTGAGGGCAAACTAGATACGCAGTATTTT	CSVEGKLDTQYF
NA	TRBJ1-2	many	TRBV27	TGTGCCAGCAGTCACCGGGAGGCCAACTATGGCTACACCTTC	CASSHREANYGYTF
TRBD1	TRBJ2-1	few	TRBV28	TGTGCCAGCAGCGTCCAGGACAGGGTTGGGAATGAGCAGTTCTTC	CASSVQDRVGNEQFF
NA	TRBJ1-2	NA	TRBV3-1	TGTGCCAGCAGCCAATCTACCTTCTATGGCTACACCTTC	CASSQSTFYGYTF
NA	TRBJ1-2	many	TRBV12-3/TRBV12-4	TGTGCCAGCTACGACCCAGGCGGCTACACCTTC	CASYDPGGYTF
NA	TRBJ2-7	few	TRBV13	TGTGCCAGCAGCCAGCAAGTGGGTGGATGGTACGAGCAGTACTTC	CASSQQVGGWYEQYF
NA	TRBJ1-1	many	TRBV5-5	TGTGCCAGCAGCTTGGCGGCAGTCATGAACACTGAAGCTTTCTTT	CASSLAAVMNTEAFF
TRBD1	TRBJ1-2	many	TRBV6-1	TGTGCCAGCAGTGTGGACAGGGATAACTATGGCTACACCTTC	CASSVDRDNYGYTF
NA	TRBJ2-5	NA	TRBV7-2	TGTGCCAGCAGCCACAGCGGTGCGAAAAAGACCCAGTACTTC	CASSHSGAKKTQYF
NA	TRBJ2-3	NA	TRBV5-1	TGCGCCAGCAGCTTGCAGGGGTCTAGCACAGATACGCAGTATTTT	CASSLQGSSTDTQYF
NA	TRBJ2-7	NA	TRBV13	TGTGCCAGCAGCCTATTCCGAGGCGAGCAGTACTTC	CASSLFRGEQYF
NA	TRBJ1-1	few	TRBV6-1	TGTGCCAGCAGTGCCCAAAGAACGGTGTTTTCTGAAGCTTTCTTT	CASSAQRTVFSEAFF
TRBD1	TRBJ1-6	many	TRBV9	TGTGCCAGCAGCGTAGGGGACAGGGGTTATTCACCCCTCCACTTT	CASSVGDRGYSPLHF
TRBD1	TRBJ1-6	many	TRBV20-1	TGCAGTGCCAACCCAGGACAGGGGATGGCCCTCCACTTT	CSANPGQGMALHF
TRBD1	TRBJ1-1	NA	TRBV28	TGTGCCAGCAGAATACAGGGGGCGACGACTGAAGCTTTCTTT	CASRIQGATTEAFF
NA	TRBJ1-1	few	TRBV20-1	TGCAGTGCTGGCTCAAGTGGGGCCGAAGCTTTCTTT	CSAGSSGAEAFF
NA	TRBJ2-5	NA	TRBV7-9	TGTGCCAGCAGCACCGGGGCCTTAAGAGAGACCCAGTACTTC	CASSTGALRETQYF
TRBD1	TRBJ2-2	NA	TRBV5-1	TGCGCCAGCAGCCCGGGACAGGCCACCGGGGAGCTGTTTTTT	CASSPGQATGELFF
NA	TRBJ2-2	NA	TRBV11-2	TGTGCCAGCAGCCTTGGTTATGCCGGGGAGCTGTTTTTT	CASSLGYAGELFF
TRBD1	TRBJ2-7	few	TRBV7-6	TGTGCCAGCAGCCTAGAACTTGGGACAGCAAACTCCTACGAGCAGTACTTC	CASSLELGTANSYEQYF
NA	TRBJ1-2	many	TRBV27	TGTGCCAGCAGCGGAGGACAGAGCTACACCTTC	CASSGGQSYTF
TRBD1	TRBJ1-2	many	TRBV7-2	TGTGCCAGCAGCCAAGACAGGGTTGGCGGCTACACCTTC	CASSQDRVGGYTF
TRBD1	TRBJ1-5	NA	TRBV20-1	TGCAGTGCAAACCGACAGGGAGATCAGCCCCAGCATTTT	CSANRQGDQPQHF
NA	TRBJ2-1	NA	TRBV7-3	TGTGCCAGCAGCTTAATGGGTAGCGCCTCAGGTAATGAGCAGTTCTTC	CASSLMGSASGNEQFF
NA	TRBJ1-1	NA	TRBV15	TGTGCCACCAGCAGACGCTCCGGGTTGGGCGAAGCTTTCTTT	CATSRRSGLGEAFF
NA	TRBJ2-4	many	TRBV20-1	TGCAGTGCCGAGGGGCAGATAGCCAAAAACATTCAGTACTTC	CSAEGQIAKNIQYF
NA	TRBJ2-1	NA	TRBV6-6	TGTGCCAGCAGTTCCCCCCCTGGCCATGAGCAGTTCTTC	CASSSPPGHEQFF
TRBD1	TRBJ2-1	NA	TRBV28	TGTGCCACTATGGACAGGGGGCATCGGAATGAGCAGTTCTTC	CATMDRGHRNEQFF
NA	TRBJ1-1	many	TRBV5-1	TGTGCCAGCAGCTTGGCAGGGAGCGCTGAAGCTTTCTTT	CASSLAGSAEAFF
NA	TRBJ1-1	many	TRBV6-5	TGTGCCAGCATGCGGGGCATTGAAGCTTTCTTT	CASMRGIEAFF
NA	TRBJ1-2	NA	TRBV6-5	TGTGCCAGCAAGAGCGACGGGCCAGGCTACACCTTC	CASKSDGPGYTF
NA	TRBJ1-3	few	TRBV7-9	TGTGCCAGCATCATTGAGAACACCATATATTTT	CASIIENTIYF
NA	TRBJ1-1	many	TRBV10-3	TGTGCCATCAGTGAGGGGTTGGCGGAAGCTTTCTTT	CAISEGLAEAFF
NA	TRBJ2-3	few	TRBV27	TGTGCCAGCAGCCCCGACAGCTCCTCTAGCACAGATACGCAGTATTTT	CASSPDSSSSTDTQYF
NA	TRBJ2-3	many	TRBV6-1	TGTGCCAGCACCTCCTTGGGAACAGATACGCAGTATTTT	CASTSLGTDTQYF
NA	TRBJ2-1	few	TRBV4-1	TGCGCCAGCAGCCTTGCTGGGGTTAACAATGAGCAGTTCTTC	CASSLAGVNNEQFF
NA	TRBJ2-7	NA	TRBV18	TGTGCCAGCTCACCATTGCGGGGGCCCTCCTACGAGCAGTACTTC	CASSPLRGPSYEQYF
TRBD1	TRBJ2-1	many	TRBV15	TGTGCCACCAGCAGAGGGGTAGGGACAGTCAAGGAGCAGTTCTTC	CATSRGVGTVKEQFF
NA	TRBJ2-5	many	TRBV9	TGTGCCAGCAGCGTAGACAACAAAGAGACCCAGTACTTC	CASSVDNKETQYF
TRBD2	TRBJ2-1	many	TRBV29-1	TGCAGCGTTGAACGCGGGGGGTTGCGTGAGCAGTTCTTC	CSVERGGLREQFF
TRBD1	TRBJ2-7	NA	TRBV7-2	TGTGCCAGCAGCAATGGACAGGGGGACTACGAGCAGTACTTC	CASSNGQGDYEQYF
TRBD2	TRBJ2-3	few	TRBV20-1	TGCAGTGCTAGAAAGGGTTTGCTAGCGGCTACAGATACGCAGTATTTT	CSARKGLLAATDTQYF
TRBD1	TRBJ1-1	NA	TRBV28	TGTGCCAGCATCATCCCGGGACAGTTGACTGAAGCTTTCTTT	CASIIPGQLTEAFF
TRBD1	TRBJ1-1	many	TRBV12-3/TRBV12-4	TGTGCCAGCAGCCGGGACAGGGTAAAAGGTACTGAAGCTTTCTTT	CASSRDRVKGTEAFF
NA	TRBJ2-1	NA	TRBV7-2	TGTGCCAGCAGTGTAGGGGCGGGGAATTCGCCCTACAATGAGCAGTTCTTC	CASSVGAGNSPYNEQFF
TRBD1	TRBJ2-2	NA	TRBV11-1	TGTGCCAGCAGCTCCAAGGCCCCATCACAGGGGAAGGCGAACACCGGGGAGCTGTTTTTT	CASSSKAPSQGKANTGELFF
NA	TRBJ2-1	NA	TRBV27	TGTGCCAGCAGTCTATCCACGGGGGGCGACCCTTACAATGAGCAGTTCTTC	CASSLSTGGDPYNEQFF
NA	TRBJ2-3	NA	TRBV7-3	TGTGCCAGCAGCCCCCGGGGAAGAGGAAGCACAGATACGCAGTATTTT	CASSPRGRGSTDTQYF
TRBD1	TRBJ1-2	few	TRBV20-1	TGCAGTGCTCTTTGGACAGGGGGCCCGGATGGCTACACCTTC	CSALWTGGPDGYTF
TRBD1	TRBJ1-4	NA	TRBV7-2	TGTGCCAGCAGCATTCGGACAGGAACTAATGAAAAACTGTTTTTT	CASSIRTGTNEKLFF
NA	TRBJ2-3	few	TRBV24-1	TGTGCCACCAGTGATTTCCCACGGGACTTCACAGATACGCAGTATTTT	CATSDFPRDFTDTQYF
TRBD1	TRBJ1-2	few	TRBV28	TGTGCCAGCAGTCCCGGGACAGGGGGCGTCTATGGCTACACCTTC	CASSPGTGGVYGYTF